The 13 T cell receptor beta chains below were found in one sample sequenced in a study of blood T cell repertoires in COVID-19. Method: immunoSEQ multiplex PCR; TCRdb's copy keeps in-frame clones and lacks some. The repertoire consists of over 100,000 clones, with around nine tenths occurring once and the leading ten covering about an eighth. The sequencing input was peripheral blood. The receptor source for this set is a woman in her sixties or seventies with COVID-19, enrolled during active disease.

The CDR3: CASSGTGGYYSNQPQHF. CDR3 coding DNA: TGTGCCAGTAGTGGGACAGGGGGTTATTATAGCAATCAGCCCCAGCATTTT. V gene TRBV19 combines with J gene TRBJ1-5; 11 bases fit TRBD1. The length of the CDR3 is 17 residues. Trimming took 5 bases from V and 0 from J; bases not matched to a gene: 6. Germline lookup yields CDR1 LNHDA and CDR2 SQIVND (reference sequence).

The chain combines TRBV11-3 with TRBJ2-3; 11 bases agree with TRBD2. V lost 3 bases and J lost 4; bases outside the gene matches: 6. This CDR3 contains 16 residues. CDR1 is SGHNT and CDR2 is YENEEA in the germline V gene. In DNA, the CDR3 is TGTGCCAGCAGCTTCATAGCGGGGGGGCCCCCAGATACGCAGTATTTT. As protein: CASSFIAGGPPDTQYF.

This clone was counted a few times. J is TRBJ1-4 and V is TRBV3-1 (or the pseudogene TRBV3-2), with D maybe TRBD1 (5 bases). The CDR3 extends over 16 amino acids. The ends were cut back, 3 bases at V and 10 bases at J, with 21 bases in the middle. Germline V lookup: CDR1 LGHDT, CDR2 YNNKEL (reference sequence). This chain's CDR3 is CASSQGIDPQVGKLFF. In DNA form, the CDR3 reads TGTGCCAGCAGCCAGGGGATAGACCCACAGGTCGGAAAACTGTTTTTT.

V usage is TRBV28 and J usage is TRBJ1-5, with 9 bases fitting TRBD1. The CDR3 sequence is 19 residues long. Trimming at V came to 6 bases and at J to 0 bases, leaving 15 bases not matched to a gene. Looked up from germline, CDR1 is MDHEN and CDR2 is SYDVKM. This CDR3 reads CASRRTGDSFSYSNQPQHF. The CDR3 DNA reads TGTGCCAGCAGACGGACAGGGGACTCTTTTTCTTATAGCAATCAGCCCCAGCATTTT.

V is TRBV7-2 and J is TRBJ2-5; 14 bases are shared with TRBD2. Unmatched junction bases numbered 12, after V lost 5 bases and J lost 7 bases. The length of the CDR3 is 17 residues. CDR1 and CDR2 (germline): SGHTA, FQGNSA. CDR3 nucleotides: TGTGCCAGCAGCCAACTCCCGACTAGCGGGGGGGCAGGGACCCAGTACTTC. Translated: CASSQLPTSGGAGTQYF.

This chain connects TRBV28 to TRBJ1-5, with unresolved D. The germline gives CDR1 MDHEN, CDR2 SYDVKM. CDR3 length equals 15 residues. V was trimmed by 2 bases and J by 6 bases, leaving 14 bases between them. The CDR3 DNA is TGTGCCAGCAGTTTACCCAGCAGTGCGGGTCAGCCCCAGCATTTT. Its translation is CASSLPSSAGQPQHF.

The chain recombines TRBV7-6 with TRBJ2-1; D is unresolved. CDR3 length: 16 amino acids. Germline assignment: CDR1 SGHVS and CDR2 FNYEAQ. With 2 bases removed from V and 6 bases from J, the gap between germline ends came to 17 bases. In DNA form, the CDR3 reads TGTGCCAGCAGCTTATTGGCCCCCAACGCTGCCAATGAGCAGTTCTTC. Translating gives CASSLLAPNAANEQFF.

This sequence joins TRBV19 and TRBJ1-1, with D uncertain. Germline V lookup: CDR1 LNHDA, CDR2 SQIVND (reference sequence). V was trimmed by 2 bases and J by 8 bases, leaving 6 bases between them. The CDR3 has 11 residues. CDR3 sequence reads: CASSILGEAFF. In DNA, the CDR3 is TGTGCCAGTAGTATACTGGGCGAAGCTTTCTTT.

The gene calls are TRBV6-4 and TRBJ2-2, with 8 bases identical to TRBD2. The germline CDR1 and CDR2 sequences are MRHNA and SNTAGT. The J segment lost 4 bases and the V segment lost 5 bases, leaving 6 bases of the junction unmatched. The CDR3 loop spans 15 amino acids. The CDR3 DNA reads TGTGCCAGCAGTTTTAGCGGGGTTGGCACCGGGGAGCTGTTTTTT. It codes for CASSFSGVGTGELFF.

The V and J genes are TRBV28 and TRBJ2-7; 7 bases are shared with TRBD2. The V gene end was trimmed by 7 bases and the J gene end by 4 bases; junction bases not matched to a gene: 10. The CDR3 has 14 residues. Germline loops: CDR1 MDHEN, CDR2 SYDVKM. CDR3 nucleotide sequence: TGTGCCAGCACCCCGGTTGTGGGGGGGTACGAGCAGTACTTC. Protein sequence: CASTPVVGGYEQYF.

The chain couples TRBV3-1 (or the pseudogene TRBV3-2) to TRBJ2-1, with 15 nucleotides matching TRBD2. Germline V gene lookup returns CDR1 LGHDT and CDR2 YNNKEL (reference sequence). Unmatched junction bases numbered 16, after V lost 0 bases and J lost 7 bases. The CDR3 sequence is 21 residues long. The CDR3 loop is CASSQDRARTSGGAGWNEQFF. The CDR3 coding sequence is TGTGCCAGCAGCCAAGATAGGGCGAGGACTAGCGGGGGGGCAGGATGGAATGAGCAGTTCTTC.

The chain couples TRBV2 to TRBJ2-1; 9 positions agree with TRBD2. The CDR3 is 15 residues long. CDR1 is SNHLY and CDR2 is FYNNEI in the germline V gene. The V gene end was trimmed by 4 bases and the J gene end by 4 bases; junction bases not matched to a gene: 5. Here the CDR3 DNA reads TGTGCCAGCAGTGTTGCGGGGGGGAGGTACAATGAGCAGTTCTTC. Amino acid sequence: CASSVAGGRYNEQFF.

V gene TRBV4-1 combines with J gene TRBJ1-2; a possible D gene is TRBD1 (5 bases). The germline V and J ends were trimmed by 4 bases and 5 bases, with 17 bases remaining between them. This CDR3 has 15 residues. CDR1 MGHRA and CDR2 YSYEKL come from the germline V gene. The CDR3 is CASSPLFGGGYGYTF. The CDR3 DNA follows: TGCGCCAGCAGCCCCCTTTTTGGGGGGGGATATGGCTACACCTTC.